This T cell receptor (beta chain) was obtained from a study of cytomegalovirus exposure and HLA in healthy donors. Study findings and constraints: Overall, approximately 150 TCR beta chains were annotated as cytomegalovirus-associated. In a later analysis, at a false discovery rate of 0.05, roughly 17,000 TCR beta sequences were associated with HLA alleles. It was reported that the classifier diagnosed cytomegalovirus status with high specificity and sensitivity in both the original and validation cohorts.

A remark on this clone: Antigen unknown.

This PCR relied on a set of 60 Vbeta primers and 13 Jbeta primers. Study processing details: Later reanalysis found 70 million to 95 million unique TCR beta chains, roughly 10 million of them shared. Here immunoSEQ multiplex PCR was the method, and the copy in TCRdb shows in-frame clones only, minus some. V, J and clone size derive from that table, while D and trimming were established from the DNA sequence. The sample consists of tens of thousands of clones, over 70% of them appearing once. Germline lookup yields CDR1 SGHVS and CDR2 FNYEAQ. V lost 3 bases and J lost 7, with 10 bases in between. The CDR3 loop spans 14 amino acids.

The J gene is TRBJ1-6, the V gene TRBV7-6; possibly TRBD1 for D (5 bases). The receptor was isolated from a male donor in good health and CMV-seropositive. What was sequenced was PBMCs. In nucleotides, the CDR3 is TGTGCCAGCAGCTTTGGAGGGGACAATTCACCCCTCCACTTT. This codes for CASSFGGDNSPLHF.